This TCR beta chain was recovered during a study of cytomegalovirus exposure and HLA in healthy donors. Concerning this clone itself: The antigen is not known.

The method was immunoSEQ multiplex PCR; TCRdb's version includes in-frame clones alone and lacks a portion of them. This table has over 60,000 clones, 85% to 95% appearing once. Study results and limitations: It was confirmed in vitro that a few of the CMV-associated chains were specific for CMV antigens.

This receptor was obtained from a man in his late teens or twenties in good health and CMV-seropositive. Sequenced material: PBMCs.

The DNA of the CDR3 is TGTGCCAGCGGGGGGGCCATTACAGATACGCAGTATTTT. Translating gives CASGGAITDTQYF. The gene calls are TRBV27 and TRBJ2-3; D might be TRBD2 (7 bases). CDR1 and CDR2 from the germline V gene are MNHEY and SMNVEV (reference sequence). CDR3 length: 13 amino acids. V shed 8 bases and J shed 3 bases, with 12 bases lying between them.